Presented here are 21 T cell receptor beta chains from one specimen sequenced in a study of blood T cell repertoires in COVID-19. Method: immunoSEQ multiplex PCR; TCRdb's copy keeps in-frame clones and lacks some. The table shows tens of thousands of clones, with 85% to 90% occurring only once. What was sequenced was peripheral blood. The receptors were sampled from a man aged 55 to 70 with acute or convalescent COVID-19.

The chain combines TRBV20-1 with TRBJ1-2; D not certain. Germline V gene lookup returns CDR1 DFQATT and CDR2 SNEGSKA (reference sequence). Trimming took off 3 bases at V and 5 bases at J, with 13 bases between the two ends. The CDR3 sequence is 13 residues long. For the CDR3, the DNA is TGCAGTGCTAGTGGCCCCTCGGGGTATGGCTACACCTTC. It is translated as CSASGPSGYGYTF.

A single count supports this clone. This chain joins TRBV5-6 and TRBJ1-6; 8 positions match TRBD1. The CDR3 length is 15 residues. V shed 1 base and J 7 bases; nucleotides not matched to a gene: 4. The V gene's germline CDR1 is SGHDT and CDR2 YYEEEE. Written as DNA, the CDR3 is TGTGCCAGCAGCTTGAATCAGGGGGCGAATTCACCCCTCCACTTT. Protein sequence: CASSLNQGANSPLHF.

The rearrangement uses TRBV4-2 and TRBJ2-3; TRBD1 matches at 10 bases. V lost 0 bases and J lost 4; bases outside the gene matches: 13. The germline V gene has CDR1 LGHNA and CDR2 YNFKEQ. The CDR3 length is 19 residues. CDR3 protein: CASSQDFSTGQGIADTQYF. For the CDR3, the DNA is TGTGCCAGCAGCCAAGACTTTTCCACGGGACAGGGGATCGCAGATACGCAGTATTTT.

The J gene is TRBJ2-7, the V gene TRBV4-1; possible D gene TRBD2, 5 bases. Germline loops: CDR1 MGHRA, CDR2 YSYEKL. Trimming removed 2 bases at V and 0 bases at J, with 8 bases between. The CDR3 spans 14 residues. CDR3 bases: TGCGCCAGCAGCCAACTCGGGATCTCCTACGAGCAGTACTTC. Its translation is CASSQLGISYEQYF.

This sequence joins TRBV7-2 and TRBJ2-7; D is unresolved. The CDR3 consists of 13 residues. V lost 1 base and J 7 bases, leaving 11 bases between the germline ends. From germline, CDR1 is SGHTA and CDR2 FQGNSA. This CDR3 is CASSLDETREQYF. As DNA, the CDR3 is TGTGCCAGCAGCTTAGACGAAACGAGGGAGCAGTACTTC.

The J gene is TRBJ2-1, the V gene TRBV28; D is unclear. This CDR3 is 16 amino acids long. The V gene lost 4 bases and the J gene lost 0 bases, with 13 bases spanning the gap. CDR1 and CDR2 from the germline V gene are MDHEN and SYDVKM. The CDR3 sequence is CASSSILLSSYNEQFF. The CDR3 region has the DNA TGTGCCAGCAGTTCGATCCTTCTTAGCTCCTACAATGAGCAGTTCTTC.

The chain combines TRBV7-9 with TRBJ2-1, with 8 positions matching TRBD1. CDR1 SEHNR and CDR2 FQNEAQ come from the germline V gene (reference sequence). J lost 7 bases, V lost 5 bases, and 10 bases had no gene match. The CDR3 is 15 residues long. DNA of the CDR3: TGTGCCAGCAGCGCTCCGTGGACAGGGTGGAATGAGCAGTTCTTC. Protein: CASSAPWTGWNEQFF.

This clone has just one count. The J gene is TRBJ1-5, the V gene TRBV27, with 9 bases lining up with TRBD1. Germline V gives CDR1 MNHEY, CDR2 SMNVEV (reference sequence). The trim removed 5 bases at V and 6 bases at J, leaving 8 bases unmatched. The CDR3 covers 15 residues. CDR3 protein: CASSRDRAGGQPQHF. CDR3 DNA: TGTGCCAGCAGTCGGGACAGGGCGGGCGGTCAGCCCCAGCATTTT.

The chain carries TRBV6-1 and TRBJ1-3; D possibly corresponds to TRBD1 (5 bases). Germline V gene sequence: CDR1 MNHNS, CDR2 SASEGT. V was pared by 2 bases and J by 0 bases, with 23 bases between. The CDR3 extends over 20 amino acids. The CDR3 DNA reads as TGTGCCAGCAGTGAAATGTCTGCGGGACTTTCCTACGGCTCTGGAAACACCATATATTTT. Translated: CASSEMSAGLSYGSGNTIYF.

The CDR3 nucleotides are TGTGCCAGCAGCTTCTCACTAGACTACAATGAGCAGTTCTTC. Its protein product is CASSFSLDYNEQFF. The chain has TRBV7-6 and TRBJ2-1; possible D gene TRBD2, 5 bases. The germline gives CDR1 SGHVS, CDR2 FNYEAQ. The ends were cut back, 3 bases at V and 3 bases at J, with 9 bases in the middle. This CDR3 is 14 amino acids long.

Details on this clone: Germline and junction disagree at one end, which may indicate a read error. The V gene is TRBV19, the J gene TRBJ1-2; the D gene is possibly TRBD1 (5 bases). The CDR3 has 14 residues. Per germline, CDR1 LNHDA and CDR2 SQIVND (reference sequence). The CDR3: CASSLDGADYGYTF. The CDR3, as DNA: TGTGCCAGTAGTTTAGATGGGGCAGACTATGGCTACACCTTC.

The chain employs TRBV11-3 and TRBJ2-3, with D unclear. Germline lookup yields CDR1 SGHNT and CDR2 YENEEA. This CDR3 comprises 16 residues. V dropped 1 base and J dropped 3 bases, with 14 bases sitting between them. The CDR3 protein is CASSLGLAESTDTQYF. CDR3 DNA: TGTGCCAGCAGCTTAGGTTTAGCTGAGAGTACAGATACGCAGTATTTT.

The V gene is TRBV18, the J gene TRBJ1-1; the D gene is possibly TRBD1 (5 bases). CDR1 is KGHSH, CDR2 LQKENI, per germline. The V gene lost 1 base and the J gene lost 6 bases, with 12 bases spanning the gap. The CDR3 runs 14 residues. CDR3 amino acids: CASSPLRAISEAFF. The DNA for the CDR3 is TGTGCCAGCTCACCACTCAGGGCTATTTCTGAAGCTTTCTTT.

J is TRBJ2-3 and V is TRBV11-2, with 8 bases that match TRBD2. The CDR3 runs 16 residues. J was trimmed by 0 bases and V by 5 bases; bases with no gene match: 7. Germline V gene lookup returns CDR1 SGHAT and CDR2 FQNNGV. The chain's CDR3 is CASSPRLALSTDTQYF. As DNA, the CDR3 is TGTGCCAGCAGCCCCCGACTAGCGCTGAGCACAGATACGCAGTATTTT.

With respect to this clone: Sequence at one end of the junction differs from germline and may be a read error. The chain recombines TRBV7-7 with TRBJ2-5, with a possible D match to TRBD2 (7 bases). Per the germline V gene, CDR1 is SSHAT and CDR2 is FNYEAQ (reference sequence). CDR3 size: 17 residues. CDR3 sequence reads: CASSSSGGGRIVETQYF. The CDR3 DNA reads TGTGCTAGCAGCTCATCGGGGGGCGGGAGAATTGTAGAGACCCAGTACTTC.

The rearrangement links TRBV15 to TRBJ1-1, with D possibly being TRBD1 (6 bases). Germline V gene lookup returns CDR1 LNHNV and CDR2 YYDKDF (reference sequence). This CDR3 has 14 residues. Trimming left V 3 bases short and J 5 bases short, with 13 bases between. In DNA, the CDR3 is TGTGCCACCAGCAGGGAACAGGGTGTGACTGAAGCTTTCTTT. Protein sequence: CATSREQGVTEAFF.

This chain uses TRBV5-4 with TRBJ2-1, with 11 bases lining up with TRBD2. The germline V gene encodes CDR1 SGHNT and CDR2 YYREEE (reference sequence). There are 15 residues in the CDR3. Trimming took 0 bases from V and 8 from J; bases not matched to a gene: 4. DNA for the CDR3: TGTGCCAGCAGCTTGGCTAGCGGGAGGACCTATGAGCAGTTCTTC. It translates to CASSLASGRTYEQFF.

The chain carries TRBV19 and TRBJ1-1; D is unresolved. CDR3 length: 15 residues. V gave up 7 bases and J gave up 2 bases, with 17 bases separating them. The germline gives CDR1 LNHDA, CDR2 SQIVND (reference sequence). The CDR3 nucleotides are TGTGCCAGTACTCCGGGAGGAGACTTAAACACTGAAGCTTTCTTT. Translation: CASTPGGDLNTEAFF.

This clone appeared a single time. The rearrangement links TRBV27 to TRBJ1-2; D remains ambiguous. The germline V and J ends were trimmed by 11 bases and 2 bases, with 21 bases remaining between them. The CDR3 has 15 residues. Germline CDR1 reads MNHEY; CDR2 reads SMNVEV (reference sequence). For the CDR3, the DNA is TGTGCCTCTAAAAGGAGCGCCAGAGAGAACTATGGCTACACCTTC. Amino acid sequence: CASKRSARENYGYTF.

The chain uses TRBV5-1 and TRBJ2-1, with a possible D match to TRBD2 (6 bases). This CDR3 region has 16 residues. Germline V gene sequence: CDR1 SGHRS, CDR2 YFSETQ. V lost 3 bases and J lost 4, with 17 bases in between. CDR3 sequence (DNA): TGCGCCAGCAGCTCCGCAAGATCCCTAGCGTACAATGAGCAGTTCTTC. Translating gives CASSSARSLAYNEQFF.

J is TRBJ1-2 and V is TRBV14; no firm D call. The CDR3 has 13 residues. From germline, CDR1 is SGHDN and CDR2 FVKESK. The V and J ends lost 0 bases and 3 bases respectively, with 5 bases between them. The DNA of the CDR3 is TGTGCCAGCAGCCAAGACCGCGACTATGGCTACACCTTC. It yields the protein CASSQDRDYGYTF. The full variable domain, completed using reference TRBV14 and TRBJ1-2, is EAGVTQFPSHSVIEKGQTVTLRCDPISGHDNLYWYRRVMGKEIKFLLHFVKESKQDESGMPNNRFLAERTGGTYSTLKVQPAELEDSGVYFCASSQDRDYGYTFGSGTRLTVV.